A single sample gave rise to the 10 T cell receptor beta chains below, sequenced in a study of tumor-infiltrating lymphocytes in localized non-small cell lung cancer (dated by TCRdb to the early 2020s). The receptor library was made with the immunoSEQ multiplex PCR assay. TCRdb mirrors the immuneACCESS table, restricted to in-frame sequences. Some clones are absent from its copies; in checked studies, under half trace to an unresolved V gene, and the reason for the others is unknown. Recorded for this sample are under 8,500 clones; more than 70% of them occurred a single time. About 12% of the sample belongs to the ten largest clones. The material sequenced was lung tumor tissue. The receptor set was obtained from a human donor with non-small cell lung cancer.

This chain connects TRBV5-1 to TRBJ2-3, with 10 bases matching TRBD2. The germline V gene encodes CDR1 SGHRS and CDR2 YFSETQ. The CDR3 contains 15 residues. V dropped 2 bases and J dropped 4; count of bases not matched to a gene: 4. In DNA, the CDR3 is TGCGCCAGCAGCTTAGCGGGGGGGCCTGCAGATACGCAGTATTTT. As protein: CASSLAGGPADTQYF. Full variable domain (outside the CDR3, taken from reference TRBV5-1 and TRBJ2-3): KAGVTQTPRYLIKTRGQQVTLSCSPISGHRSVSWYQQTPGQGLQFLFEYFSETQRNKGNFPGRFSGRQFSNSRSEMNVSTLELGDSALYLCASSLAGGPADTQYFGPGTRLTVL.

This rearrangement joins TRBV7-3 to TRBJ2-3, with D tentatively TRBD2 (5 bases). CDR1 SGHTA and CDR2 FQGTGA come from the germline V gene. This CDR3 has 14 amino acids. Trimming removed 4 bases from V and 6 bases from J, with 14 bases in between. CDR3: CASSSREGADTQYF. The CDR3 nucleotides are TGTGCCAGCAGCTCCCGTGAGGGTGCCGATACGCAGTATTTT.

This sequence joins TRBV5-4 and TRBJ2-3; D call uncertain. The germline V gene has CDR1 SGHNT and CDR2 YYREEE (reference sequence). Trimming left V 4 bases short and J 3 bases short, with 9 bases between. CDR3 length: 13 amino acids. The CDR3, as DNA: TGTGCCAGCAGCCGCGCCTCTACAGATACGCAGTATTTT. Translated, it gives CASSRASTDTQYF.

The chain recombines TRBV5-1 with TRBJ1-1, with 7 bases lining up with TRBD1. In germline, CDR1 is SGHRS, CDR2 YFSETQ. The J segment lost 3 bases and the V segment lost 5 bases, leaving 10 bases of the junction unmatched. The CDR3 extends over 15 amino acids. CDR3 nucleotides: TGCGCCAGCAGGGTTCGACAGGGCGGTTACACTGAAGCTTTCTTT. Translation: CASRVRQGGYTEAFF.

J is TRBJ2-5 and V is TRBV4-1, with 7 bases lining up with TRBD2. With V trimmed by 0 bases and J by 6 bases, 13 bases remained unmatched. CDR1 is MGHRA and CDR2 is YSYEKL in the germline V gene. The CDR3 sequence is 17 residues long. This CDR3 reads CASSQDLSGLPPKTQYF. The CDR3 DNA sequence: TGCGCCAGCAGCCAAGATCTATCGGGACTACCCCCGAAGACCCAGTACTTC.

V usage is TRBV7-9 and J usage is TRBJ1-4; 7 nucleotides agree with TRBD1. Trimming removed 3 bases from V and 5 bases from J; junction bases left unmatched: 6. Germline V CDR1 and CDR2: SEHNR, FQNEAQ (reference sequence). This CDR3 is built from 15 residues. CDR3 in DNA: TGTGCCAGCAGCTTCGGGACAGTTTTGAATGAAAAACTGTTTTTT. Amino acid sequence: CASSFGTVLNEKLFF. The full variable domain, rest sourced from reference TRBV7-9 and TRBJ1-4, is DTGVSQNPRHKITKRGQNVTFRCDPISEHNRLYWYRQTLGQGPEFLTYFQNEAQLEKSRLLSDRFSAERPKGSFSTLEIQRTEQGDSAMYLCASSFGTVLNEKLFFGSGTQLSVL.

The rearrangement joins TRBV2 to TRBJ2-5, with 9 bases aligning to TRBD1. The germline CDR1 and CDR2 sequences are SNHLY and FYNNEI. The CDR3 extends over 13 amino acids. V was clipped by 3 bases and J by 6 bases; unmatched bases: 2. The CDR3 spells CASSDGQGKTQYF. The CDR3 nucleotides read TGTGCCAGCAGTGACGGACAGGGGAAGACCCAGTACTTC.

The V and J genes are TRBV5-1 and TRBJ1-4; D is uncertain. V lost 6 bases to trimming and J lost 5 bases, with 17 bases between them. The CDR3 consists of 15 residues. The germline V gene has CDR1 SGHRS and CDR2 YFSETQ. CDR3 sequence reads: CASTTSGRPNEKLFF. The CDR3 DNA is TGCGCCAGCACCACCTCGGGCAGGCCGAATGAAAAACTGTTTTTT.

This clone occurred once. Here the CDR3 reads CASSVGQPEAFF. CDR3 DNA: TGTGCCAGCAGCGTAGGACAGCCTGAAGCTTTCTTT. The chain carries TRBV11-2 and TRBJ1-1, with D possibly TRBD1 on 6 matching bases. V was shortened by 5 bases and J by 6 bases, with 10 bases between the two germline ends. The length of the CDR3 is 12 residues. Germline assignment: CDR1 SGHAT and CDR2 FQNNGV.

The chain uses TRBV7-9 and TRBJ2-2, with D unclear. The CDR3 has 16 residues. Trimming cost V 2 bases and J 4 bases, with 14 bases left between them. CDR1 is SEHNR and CDR2 is FQNEAQ in the germline V gene (reference sequence). The CDR3 spells CASSLLTMGITGELFF. CDR3 DNA: TGTGCCAGCAGCTTACTGACGATGGGGATCACCGGGGAGCTGTTTTTT.